This T cell receptor (beta chain) was found in a study of cytomegalovirus exposure and HLA in healthy donors. The overall study: Approximately 81% of roughly 430 genotyped donors fell in the Caucasian-associated ancestry cluster.

CDR3 length: 17 amino acids. The germline V gene encodes CDR1 MGHRA and CDR2 YSYEKL. V trimming: 1 base; J trimming: 5 bases; junction bases outside the gene matches: 11. Concerning this clone itself: The antigen remains unidentified.

Study-level findings and limits: In a later analysis, common viral pathogens appeared linked to several of the most significant clusters. Segments of the TCR beta V type were, in most cases, productive about 87% or about 30% of the time in an earlier analysis. Later on, an analysis showed TCR association rates differing by HLA locus, with DRB1 the most and HLA-C the fewest.

PCR was performed using 60 Vbeta and 13 Jbeta primers. Assay: immunoSEQ multiplex PCR; the TCRdb copy retains only in-frame clones and omits some. The sample consists of 250,000 or so clones, 70% to 90% of them appearing once. Specimen: PBMCs. The genes are TRBV4-1 and TRBJ2-3, with TRBD2 matching 8 bases. The sequence was collected from a woman aged 55-70 years in good health and CMV-seropositive. The CDR3, as DNA: TGCGCCAGCAGCCAAGTTATATTGGTAGCGGGGAGAGATACGCAGTATTTT. This translates into CASSQVILVAGRDTQYF.